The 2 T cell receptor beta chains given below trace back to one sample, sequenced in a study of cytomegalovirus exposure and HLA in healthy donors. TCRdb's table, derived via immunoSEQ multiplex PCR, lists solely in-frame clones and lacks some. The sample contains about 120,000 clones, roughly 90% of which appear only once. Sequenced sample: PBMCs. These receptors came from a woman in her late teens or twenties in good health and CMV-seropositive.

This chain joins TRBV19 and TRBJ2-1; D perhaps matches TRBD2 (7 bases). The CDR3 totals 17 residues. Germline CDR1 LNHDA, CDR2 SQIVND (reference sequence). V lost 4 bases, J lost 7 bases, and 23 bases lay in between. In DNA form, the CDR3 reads TGTGCCAGTAGTAAGACCCCAGGGGCGGGAGTTAAGAATGAGCAGTTCTTC. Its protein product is CASSKTPGAGVKNEQFF.

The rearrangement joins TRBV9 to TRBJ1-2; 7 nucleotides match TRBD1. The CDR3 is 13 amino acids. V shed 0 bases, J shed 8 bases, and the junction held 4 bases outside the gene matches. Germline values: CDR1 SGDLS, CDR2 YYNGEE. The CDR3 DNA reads TGTGCCAGCAGCGTAGGACAGGGCCTGGGCTACACCTTC. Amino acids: CASSVGQGLGYTF.